This TCR beta chain was sequenced in a study of cytomegalovirus exposure and HLA in healthy donors. Trimming cost V 4 bases and J 3 bases; bases outside gene matches: 8. The germline CDR1 and CDR2 sequences are GTSNPN and SVGIG (reference sequence). The CDR3 extends over 15 amino acids. With 60 Vbeta and 13 Jbeta primers, the PCR was carried out. Libraries were prepared by immunoSEQ multiplex PCR; TCRdb keeps only in-frame clonotypes and omits some of them. The sample table sets out 180,000 or so clones. Sequencing was performed on PBMCs. The receptor comes from a woman between 18 and 29 years old in good health and CMV-seropositive. The chain employs TRBV30 and TRBJ2-1; 8 nucleotides match TRBD2. This chain's CDR3 is CAWIRAGVNYNEQFF. The CDR3 bases are TGTGCCTGGATCAGAGCGGGGGTGAACTACAATGAGCAGTTCTTC. Based on the CDR3 plus reference TRBV30 and TRBJ2-1, the full variable domain is SQTIHQWPATLVQPVGSPLSLECTVEGTSNPNLYWYRQAAGRGLQLLFYSVGIGQISSEVPQNLSASRPQDRQFILSSKKLLLSDSGFYLCAWIRAGVNYNEQFFGPGTRLTVL.